Listed below are T cell receptor beta chains from one sample, sequenced in a study of cytomegalovirus exposure and HLA in healthy donors. Assay used: immunoSEQ multiplex PCR; TCRdb lists only in-frame clones, some missing. The data contain 100,000 to 150,000 clones, approximately 73% of them singletons. The material sequenced was PBMCs. Receptors originate from a man in his 60s in good health and CMV-seropositive. CDR3s include the opening cysteine and the closing phenylalanine or tryptophan. A D gene is named only where the DNA matches it firmly. Expanded clones are given a class, and other clones once, few, many or no size at all.

v_call: TRBV28; j_call: TRBJ2-5; d_call: -; clone_size: -; cdr3_aa: CASSPQGVLVGTQYF; cdr3_nt: TGTGCCAGCTCCCCCCAGGGCGTCTTAGTAGGGACCCAGTACTTC
v_call: TRBV6-4; j_call: TRBJ2-1; d_call: -; clone_size: -; cdr3_aa: CASSDRRGAEQFF; cdr3_nt: TGTGCCAGCAGTGACCGCAGGGGCGCTGAGCAGTTCTTC
v_call: TRBV5-5; j_call: TRBJ2-5; d_call: TRBD1; clone_size: -; cdr3_aa: CASNSPGQQRETQYF; cdr3_nt: TGTGCCAGCAACTCACCGGGACAGCAAAGGGAGACCCAGTACTTC
v_call: TRBV2; j_call: TRBJ1-3; d_call: -; clone_size: -; cdr3_aa: CASTQGTAGNTIYF; cdr3_nt: TGTGCCAGCACCCAGGGTACAGCTGGAAACACCATATATTTT
v_call: TRBV14; j_call: TRBJ1-2; d_call: TRBD1; clone_size: few; cdr3_aa: CASSQDLGQQGVYGYTF; cdr3_nt: TGTGCCAGCAGCCAAGATCTAGGGCAACAGGGGGTCTATGGCTACACCTTC
v_call: TRBV11-2; j_call: TRBJ1-2; d_call: TRBD1; clone_size: -; cdr3_aa: CASSPSGTGGGYTF; cdr3_nt: TGTGCCAGCAGCCCCTCCGGGACAGGGGGAGGCTACACCTTC
v_call: TRBV2; j_call: TRBJ2-5; d_call: -; clone_size: -; cdr3_aa: CASSYSETQYF; cdr3_nt: TGTGCCAGCAGTTACTCGGAGACCCAGTACTTC
v_call: TRBV6-5; j_call: TRBJ1-2; d_call: TRBD1; clone_size: -; cdr3_aa: CASSYGQGIIGGYTF; cdr3_nt: TGTGCCAGCAGTTACGGACAGGGGATTATAGGAGGCTACACCTTC
v_call: TRBV29-1; j_call: TRBJ1-1; d_call: -; clone_size: -; cdr3_aa: CSAFSGVNTEAFF; cdr3_nt: TGCAGCGCCTTTTCAGGGGTAAACACTGAAGCTTTCTTT
v_call: TRBV7-9; j_call: TRBJ2-1; d_call: TRBD1; clone_size: -; cdr3_aa: CSSAPPFRRTGGGNEQFF; cdr3_nt: TGTTCCAGCGCACCGCCCTTCCGACGGACAGGGGGTGGCAATGAGCAGTTCTTC
v_call: TRBV11-3; j_call: TRBJ2-7; d_call: -; clone_size: -; cdr3_aa: CASSLMTEYEQYF; cdr3_nt: TGTGCCAGCAGCTTGATGACTGAGTACGAGCAGTACTTC
v_call: TRBV15; j_call: TRBJ1-2; d_call: -; clone_size: few; cdr3_aa: CATSRDRGYGYTF; cdr3_nt: TGTGCCACCAGCAGAGATCGGGGCTATGGCTACACCTTC
v_call: TRBV2; j_call: TRBJ2-7; d_call: TRBD2; clone_size: -; cdr3_aa: CASIRRVAGFSYEQYF; cdr3_nt: TGTGCCAGCATCCGAAGGGTAGCGGGGTTCTCCTACGAGCAGTACTTC
v_call: TRBV6-6; j_call: TRBJ1-2; d_call: -; clone_size: many; cdr3_aa: CASSYLRDGYTF; cdr3_nt: TGTGCCAGCAGTTACCTCAGGGATGGCTACACCTTC
v_call: TRBV28; j_call: TRBJ1-6; d_call: TRBD1; clone_size: few; cdr3_aa: CASSPDRGNSPLHF; cdr3_nt: TGTGCCAGCAGCCCTGACAGGGGGAATTCACCCCTCCACTTT
v_call: TRBV7-3; j_call: TRBJ2-5; d_call: TRBD2; clone_size: once; cdr3_aa: CASSPLGGGAWETQYF; cdr3_nt: TGTGCCAGCAGCCCTCTGGGCGGGGGGGCATGGGAGACCCAGTACTTC
v_call: TRBV18; j_call: TRBJ1-6; d_call: -; clone_size: -; cdr3_aa: CASSLGHKDSPLHF; cdr3_nt: TGTGCCAGCTCACTCGGACACAAGGATTCACCCCTCCACTTT
v_call: TRBV10-3; j_call: TRBJ2-5; d_call: TRBD2; clone_size: -; cdr3_aa: CASTSGPQETQYF; cdr3_nt: TGTGCCTCGACTAGCGGACCTCAAGAGACCCAGTACTTC
v_call: TRBV18; j_call: TRBJ2-2; d_call: -; clone_size: -; cdr3_aa: CASSPRGPGELFF; cdr3_nt: TGTGCCAGCTCACCAAGAGGGCCCGGGGAGCTGTTTTTT
v_call: TRBV7-9; j_call: TRBJ1-2; d_call: TRBD1; clone_size: -; cdr3_aa: CASSPIDRANYGYTF; cdr3_nt: TGTGCCAGCAGCCCGATAGACAGGGCGAACTATGGCTACACCTTC
v_call: TRBV6-1; j_call: TRBJ2-7; d_call: -; clone_size: -; cdr3_aa: CASSDQHPGQYF; cdr3_nt: TGTGCCAGCAGTGACCAACATCCTGGGCAGTACTTC
v_call: TRBV5-1; j_call: TRBJ2-5; d_call: -; clone_size: few; cdr3_aa: CASSSQGTQETQYF; cdr3_nt: TGCGCCAGCAGCTCTCAGGGGACCCAAGAGACCCAGTACTTC
v_call: TRBV10-2; j_call: TRBJ1-1; d_call: -; clone_size: -; cdr3_aa: CASSELGGHTEAFF; cdr3_nt: TGCGCCAGCAGTGAGTTAGGAGGACACACTGAAGCTTTCTTT
v_call: TRBV5-1; j_call: TRBJ1-4; d_call: -; clone_size: -; cdr3_aa: CASSSEDATNEKLFF; cdr3_nt: TGCGCCAGCAGCTCCGAGGATGCAACTAATGAAAAACTGTTTTTT
v_call: TRBV2; j_call: TRBJ2-3; d_call: TRBD2; clone_size: -; cdr3_aa: CAGGLGTTDTQYF; cdr3_nt: TGTGCCGGTGGACTAGGGACCACAGATACGCAGTATTTT
v_call: TRBV7-7; j_call: TRBJ2-3; d_call: -; clone_size: -; cdr3_aa: CASSLLSALDTQYF; cdr3_nt: TGTGCTAGCAGCTTACTTTCCGCGCTGGATACGCAGTATTTT
v_call: TRBV5-4; j_call: TRBJ2-6; d_call: -; clone_size: -; cdr3_aa: CALISSGANVLTF; cdr3_nt: TGTGCCTTGATCAGCTCTGGGGCCAACGTCCTGACTTTC
v_call: TRBV5-4; j_call: TRBJ1-1; d_call: TRBD1; clone_size: -; cdr3_aa: CASSSPGTGNTEAFF; cdr3_nt: TGTGCCAGCAGCTCTCCCGGGACAGGGAACACTGAAGCTTTCTTT
v_call: TRBV28; j_call: TRBJ2-1; d_call: -; clone_size: -; cdr3_aa: CASSLRPGDHEQFF; cdr3_nt: TGTGCCAGCAGTTTACGCCCAGGGGATCATGAGCAGTTCTTC
v_call: TRBV7-2; j_call: TRBJ1-2; d_call: TRBD1; clone_size: few; cdr3_aa: CASSSTGGFGYTF; cdr3_nt: TGTGCCAGCAGCTCTACAGGGGGCTTCGGCTACACCTTC
v_call: TRBV29-1; j_call: TRBJ2-7; d_call: -; clone_size: -; cdr3_aa: CSVEDTAYEQYF; cdr3_nt: TGCAGCGTTGAAGACACAGCCTACGAGCAGTACTTC
v_call: TRBV29-1; j_call: TRBJ2-7; d_call: -; clone_size: -; cdr3_aa: CSVDQGCEQYF; cdr3_nt: TGCAGCGTTGACCAGGGCTGCGAGCAGTACTTC
v_call: TRBV29-1; j_call: TRBJ2-5; d_call: TRBD2; clone_size: -; cdr3_aa: CSVATSGVGETQYF; cdr3_nt: TGCAGCGTAGCGACTAGCGGGGTGGGGGAGACCCAGTACTTC
v_call: TRBV27; j_call: TRBJ1-5; d_call: -; clone_size: -; cdr3_aa: CASSLGGDQPQHF; cdr3_nt: TGTGCCAGCAGTTTAGGCGGAGATCAGCCCCAGCATTTT
v_call: TRBV28; j_call: TRBJ1-5; d_call: -; clone_size: -; cdr3_aa: CASRGVFNQPQHF; cdr3_nt: TGTGCCAGCAGGGGAGTGTTCAATCAGCCCCAGCATTTT
v_call: TRBV7-6; j_call: TRBJ1-5; d_call: -; clone_size: -; cdr3_aa: CASSLARETDTQHF; cdr3_nt: TGTGCCAGCAGCTTAGCGCGGGAGACAGATACGCAGCATTTT
v_call: TRBV27; j_call: TRBJ2-1; d_call: -; clone_size: -; cdr3_aa: CASSQAESFYNEQFF; cdr3_nt: TGTGCCAGCAGTCAAGCGGAGTCCTTCTACAATGAGCAGTTCTTC
v_call: TRBV6-1; j_call: TRBJ1-1; d_call: -; clone_size: -; cdr3_aa: CASSEFGTQNTEAFF; cdr3_nt: TGTGCCAGCAGTGAATTCGGGACACAAAACACTGAAGCTTTCTTT
v_call: TRBV5-3; j_call: TRBJ2-7; d_call: -; clone_size: -; cdr3_aa: CARSWGVAGCEQYF; cdr3_nt: TGTGCCAGAAGCTGGGGGGTAGCTGGGTGCGAGCAGTACTTC
v_call: TRBV10-3; j_call: TRBJ1-1; d_call: -; clone_size: few; cdr3_aa: CAISEDREAFF; cdr3_nt: TGTGCCATCAGTGAGGACAGGGAAGCTTTCTTT
v_call: TRBV9; j_call: TRBJ2-1; d_call: -; clone_size: -; cdr3_aa: CASSVDPGAYNEQFF; cdr3_nt: TGTGCCAGCAGCGTAGATCCGGGGGCCTACAATGAGCAGTTCTTC
v_call: TRBV28; j_call: TRBJ2-1; d_call: TRBD1; clone_size: -; cdr3_aa: CASSLEWDRVFF; cdr3_nt: TGTGCCAGCAGTTTAGAGTGGGACAGGGTGTTCTTC